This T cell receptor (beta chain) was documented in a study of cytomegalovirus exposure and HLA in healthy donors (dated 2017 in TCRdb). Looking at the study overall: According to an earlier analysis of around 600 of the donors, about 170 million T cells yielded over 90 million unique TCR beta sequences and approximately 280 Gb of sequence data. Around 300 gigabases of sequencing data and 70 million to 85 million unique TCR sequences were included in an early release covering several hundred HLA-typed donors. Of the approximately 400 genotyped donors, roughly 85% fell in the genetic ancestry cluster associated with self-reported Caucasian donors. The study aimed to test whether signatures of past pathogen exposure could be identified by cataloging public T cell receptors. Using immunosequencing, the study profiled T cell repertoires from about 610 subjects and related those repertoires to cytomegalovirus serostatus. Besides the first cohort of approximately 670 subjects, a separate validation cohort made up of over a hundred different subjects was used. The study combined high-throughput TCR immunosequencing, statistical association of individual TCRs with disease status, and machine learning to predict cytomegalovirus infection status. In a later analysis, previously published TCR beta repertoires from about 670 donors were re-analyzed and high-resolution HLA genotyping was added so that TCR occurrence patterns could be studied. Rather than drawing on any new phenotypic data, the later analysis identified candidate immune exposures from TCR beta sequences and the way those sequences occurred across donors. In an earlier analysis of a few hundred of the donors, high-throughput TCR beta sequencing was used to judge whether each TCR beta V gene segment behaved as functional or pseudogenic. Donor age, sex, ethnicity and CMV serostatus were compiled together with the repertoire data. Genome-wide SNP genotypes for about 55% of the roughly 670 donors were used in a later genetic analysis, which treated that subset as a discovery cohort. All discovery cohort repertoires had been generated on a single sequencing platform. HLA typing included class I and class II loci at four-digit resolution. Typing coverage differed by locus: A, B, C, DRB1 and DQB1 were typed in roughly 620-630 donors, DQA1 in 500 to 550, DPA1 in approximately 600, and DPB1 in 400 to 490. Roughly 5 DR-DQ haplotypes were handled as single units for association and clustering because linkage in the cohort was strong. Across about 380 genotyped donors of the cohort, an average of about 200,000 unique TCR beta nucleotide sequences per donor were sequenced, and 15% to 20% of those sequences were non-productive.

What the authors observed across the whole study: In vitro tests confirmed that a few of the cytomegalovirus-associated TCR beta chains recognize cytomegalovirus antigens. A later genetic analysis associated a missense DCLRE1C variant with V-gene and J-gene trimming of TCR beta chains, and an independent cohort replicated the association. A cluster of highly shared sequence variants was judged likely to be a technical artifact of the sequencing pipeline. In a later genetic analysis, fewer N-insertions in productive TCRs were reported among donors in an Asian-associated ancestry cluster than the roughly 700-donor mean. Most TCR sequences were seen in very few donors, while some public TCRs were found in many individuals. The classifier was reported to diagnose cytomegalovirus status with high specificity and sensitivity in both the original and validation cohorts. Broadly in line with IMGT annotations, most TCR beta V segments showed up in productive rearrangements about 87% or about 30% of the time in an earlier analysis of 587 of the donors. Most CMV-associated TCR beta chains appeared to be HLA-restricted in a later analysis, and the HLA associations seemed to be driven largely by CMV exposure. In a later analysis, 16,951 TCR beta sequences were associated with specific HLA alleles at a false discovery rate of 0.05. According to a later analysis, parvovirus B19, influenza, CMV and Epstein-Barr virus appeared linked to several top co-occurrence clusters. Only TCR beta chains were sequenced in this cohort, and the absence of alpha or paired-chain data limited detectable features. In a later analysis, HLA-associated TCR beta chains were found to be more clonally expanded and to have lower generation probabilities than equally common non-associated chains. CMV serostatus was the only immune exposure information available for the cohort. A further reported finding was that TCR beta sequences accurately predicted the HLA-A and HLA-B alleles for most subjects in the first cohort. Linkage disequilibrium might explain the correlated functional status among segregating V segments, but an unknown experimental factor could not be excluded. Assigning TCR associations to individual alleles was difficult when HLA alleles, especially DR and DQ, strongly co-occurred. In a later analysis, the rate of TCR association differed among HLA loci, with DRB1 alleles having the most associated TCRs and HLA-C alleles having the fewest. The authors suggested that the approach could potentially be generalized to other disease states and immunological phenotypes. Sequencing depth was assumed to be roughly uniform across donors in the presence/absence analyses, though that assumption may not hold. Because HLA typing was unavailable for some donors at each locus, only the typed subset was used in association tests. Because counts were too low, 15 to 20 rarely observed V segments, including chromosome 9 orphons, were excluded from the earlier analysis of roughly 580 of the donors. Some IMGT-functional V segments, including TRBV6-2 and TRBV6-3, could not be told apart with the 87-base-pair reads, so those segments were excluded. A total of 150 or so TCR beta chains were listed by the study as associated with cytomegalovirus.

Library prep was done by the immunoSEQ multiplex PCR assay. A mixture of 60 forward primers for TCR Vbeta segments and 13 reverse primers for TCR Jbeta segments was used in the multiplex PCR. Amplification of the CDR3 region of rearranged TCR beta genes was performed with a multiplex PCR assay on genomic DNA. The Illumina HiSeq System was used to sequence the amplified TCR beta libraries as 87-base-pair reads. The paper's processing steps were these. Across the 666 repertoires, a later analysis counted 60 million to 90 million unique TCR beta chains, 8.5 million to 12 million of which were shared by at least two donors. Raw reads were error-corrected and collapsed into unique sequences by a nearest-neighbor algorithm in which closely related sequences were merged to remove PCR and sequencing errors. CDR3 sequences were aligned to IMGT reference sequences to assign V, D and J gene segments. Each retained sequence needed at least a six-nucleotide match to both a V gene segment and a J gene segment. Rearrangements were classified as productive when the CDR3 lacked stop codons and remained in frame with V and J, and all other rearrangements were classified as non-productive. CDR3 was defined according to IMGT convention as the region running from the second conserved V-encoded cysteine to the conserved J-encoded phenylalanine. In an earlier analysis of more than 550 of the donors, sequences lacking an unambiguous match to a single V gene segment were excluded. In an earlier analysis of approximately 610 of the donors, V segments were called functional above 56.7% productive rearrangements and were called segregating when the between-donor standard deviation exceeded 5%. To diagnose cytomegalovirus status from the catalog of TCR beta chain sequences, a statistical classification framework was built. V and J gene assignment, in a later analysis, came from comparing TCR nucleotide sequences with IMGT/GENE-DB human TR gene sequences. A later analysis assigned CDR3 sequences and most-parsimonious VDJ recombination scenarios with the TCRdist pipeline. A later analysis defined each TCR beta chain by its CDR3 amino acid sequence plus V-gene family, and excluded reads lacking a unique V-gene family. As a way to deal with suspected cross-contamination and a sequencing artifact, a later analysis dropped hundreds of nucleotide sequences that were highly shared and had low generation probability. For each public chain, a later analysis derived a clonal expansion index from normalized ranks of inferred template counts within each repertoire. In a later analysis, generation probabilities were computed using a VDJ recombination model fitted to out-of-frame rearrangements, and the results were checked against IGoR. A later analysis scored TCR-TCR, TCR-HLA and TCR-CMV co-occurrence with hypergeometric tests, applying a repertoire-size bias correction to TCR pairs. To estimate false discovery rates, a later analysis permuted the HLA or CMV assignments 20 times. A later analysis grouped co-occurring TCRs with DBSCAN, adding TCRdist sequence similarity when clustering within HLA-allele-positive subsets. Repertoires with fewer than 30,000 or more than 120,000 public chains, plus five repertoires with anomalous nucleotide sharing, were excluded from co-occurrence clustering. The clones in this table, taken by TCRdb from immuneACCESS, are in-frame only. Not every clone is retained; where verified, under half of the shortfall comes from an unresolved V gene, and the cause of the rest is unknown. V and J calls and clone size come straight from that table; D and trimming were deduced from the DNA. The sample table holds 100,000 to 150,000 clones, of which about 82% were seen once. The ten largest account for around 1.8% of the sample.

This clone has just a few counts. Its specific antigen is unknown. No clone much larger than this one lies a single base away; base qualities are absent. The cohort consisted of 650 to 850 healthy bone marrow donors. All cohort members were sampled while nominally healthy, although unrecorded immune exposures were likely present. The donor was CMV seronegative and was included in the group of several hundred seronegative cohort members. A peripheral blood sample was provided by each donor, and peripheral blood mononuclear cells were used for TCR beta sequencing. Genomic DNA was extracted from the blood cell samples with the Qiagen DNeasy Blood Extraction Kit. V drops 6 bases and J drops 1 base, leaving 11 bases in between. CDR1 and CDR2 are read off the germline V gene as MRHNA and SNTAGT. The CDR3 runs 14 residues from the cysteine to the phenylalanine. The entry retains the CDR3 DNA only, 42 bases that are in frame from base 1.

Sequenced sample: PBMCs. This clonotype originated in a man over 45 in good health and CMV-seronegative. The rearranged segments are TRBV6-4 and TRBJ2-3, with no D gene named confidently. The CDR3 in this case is CASSAVDGTDTQYF. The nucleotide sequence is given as TGTGCCAGCAGCGCGGTTGACGGCACAGATACGCAGTATTTT.